This TCR beta chain stems from a study of neurological immune-mediated disorders. The germline V gene encodes CDR1 LGHDT and CDR2 YNNKEL (reference sequence). Trimming stripped 2 bases from V and 0 bases from J, with 2 bases between. The CDR3 length is 12 residues. TCRdb itself ran the 5' RACE reads through MiXCR, one entry per CDR3 protein. The sample has over 25,000 distinct CDR3 sequences; under 30% are singletons. Sample: CD4+ T cells from blood. This receptor was obtained from a man aged 50 to 60 with HTLV-1-associated myelopathy (HAM/TSP). This chain connects TRBV3-1 to TRBJ2-7; no firm D call. The CDR3, as DNA: TGTGCCAGCAGCCAAACCTCCTACGAGCAGTACTTC. Amino acids: CASSQTSYEQYF.